The 10 T cell receptor beta chains reported below all come from one sample, sequenced in a study of Graves' ophthalmopathy and Graves' hyperthyroidism. TCR beta CDR3 amplification used RNA transcripts. HTBI-primed first-round RT-PCR preceded second-round multiplex PCR. TCRdb reanalysed the multiplex PCR reads using MiXCR and keeps one entry per CDR3 protein. Altogether more than 300,000 distinct CDR3 sequences are present, roughly a sixth being singletons, with the ten largest covering around 2.4%. The specimen was peripheral blood. The receptors derive from an adult woman with stable Graves' hyperthyroidism.

At least ten counts were recorded for this clonotype. The chain uses TRBV30 and TRBJ1-1; a weak D match, TRBD1 (5 bases). The CDR3 has 13 residues. Germline CDR1 reads GTSNPN; CDR2 reads SVGIG (reference sequence). Trimming took off 4 bases at V and 2 bases at J, with 11 bases between the two ends. This CDR3 reads CAWTPGFNTEAFF. The CDR3 DNA reads as TGTGCCTGGACCCCAGGGTTTAACACTGAAGCTTTCTTT.

This clonotype was observed at least ten times. This chain joins TRBV7-2 and TRBJ2-2; the match to TRBD2 covers 11 bases. The V gene end was trimmed by 4 bases and the J gene end by 1 base; junction bases not matched to a gene: 11. The CDR3 is 19 amino acids. Germline-derived CDR1 and CDR2 are SGHTA and FQGNSA. This chain's CDR3 is CASSSKLAGGVGNTGELFF. In nucleotides, the CDR3 is TGTGCCAGCAGCTCAAAATTAGCGGGAGGGGTCGGGAACACCGGGGAGCTGTTTTTT.

The J gene is TRBJ2-5, the V gene TRBV25-1, with 8 bases lining up with TRBD1. Germline CDR1 is MGHDK and CDR2 is SYGVNS. With 2 bases clipped from V and 3 bases from J, the junction kept 5 bases outside the gene matches. The CDR3 is 15 residues long. The CDR3, as DNA: TGTGCCAGCAGTGAAGGGCAGGGGGCTGAAGAGACCCAGTACTTC. Translated, it gives CASSEGQGAEETQYF. Supplemented by reference TRBV25-1 and TRBJ2-5, the full variable domain reads EADIYQTPRYLVIGTGKKITLECSQTMGHDKMYWYQQDPGMELHLIHYSYGVNSTEKGDLSSESTVSRIRTEHFPLTLESARPSHTSQYLCASSEGQGAEETQYFGPGTRLLVL.

This clonotype was recorded many times. The chain is built from TRBV12-3 or TRBV12-4 and TRBJ2-7, with 7 bases fitting TRBD2. V was pared by 4 bases and J by 3 bases, with 6 bases of the junction left unmatched. CDR3 size: 14 residues. The CDR3 DNA is TGTGCCAGCAGTTCGGACGGGGGGTTCTACGAGCAGTACTTC. As protein: CASSSDGGFYEQYF.

The chain couples TRBV24-1 to TRBJ2-7; 8 positions match TRBD2. The CDR3 spans 13 residues. Germline lookup yields CDR1 KGHDR and CDR2 SFDVKD. V was pared by 9 bases and J by 3 bases, with 6 bases of the junction left unmatched. CDR3 region: CATANSGGYEQYF. Written as DNA, the CDR3 is TGTGCCACCGCTAACAGCGGGGGCTACGAGCAGTACTTC.

The CDR3 sequence: CAWGDRGIHEQYF. CDR3 bases: TGTGCCTGGGGGGACAGGGGGATCCACGAGCAGTACTTC. This chain joins TRBV30 and TRBJ2-7; 11 bases are shared with TRBD1. Per the germline V gene, CDR1 is GTSNPN and CDR2 is SVGIG (reference sequence). V shed 5 bases and J 5 bases; nucleotides not matched to a gene: 5. The CDR3 loop spans 13 amino acids.

In this sample, this clonotype turned up many times. The rearrangement joins TRBV20-1 to TRBJ1-1; perhaps TRBD1 as D (6 bases). The CDR3 sequence is 12 residues long. Trimming took off 6 bases at V and 10 bases at J, with 18 bases between the two ends. Germline values: CDR1 DFQATT, CDR2 SNEGSKA (reference sequence). CDR3 DNA sequence: TGCAGTGCCCGAACGGGGGGCTCGGGAGCTTTCTTT. Translation: CSARTGGSGAFF.

J is TRBJ1-2 and V is TRBV3-1; 7 bases match TRBD1. CDR1 and CDR2 from the germline V gene are LGHDT and YNNKEL (reference sequence). The CDR3 is 16 amino acids. The junction had 12 bases not matched to a gene; V was cut back by 6 bases and J by 2 bases. CDR3 sequence reads: CASSPLYRGPNYGYTF. DNA for the CDR3: TGTGCCAGCAGTCCCCTCTACAGGGGACCGAACTATGGCTACACCTTC.

This clonotype appeared many times. The chain recombines TRBV10-2 with TRBJ2-7; maybe TRBD1 (6 bases). Trimming removed 5 bases at V and 7 bases at J, with 18 bases between. Looked up from germline, CDR1 is WSHSY and CDR2 is SAAADI. The CDR3 runs 14 residues. CDR3 in amino acids: CASSNDRSRPEQYF. CDR3 bases: TGCGCCAGCAGTAACGACAGGTCCCGGCCAGAGCAGTACTTC.

The sample holds many counts of this clonotype. This rearrangement joins TRBV7-3 to TRBJ2-6; D possibly corresponds to TRBD1 (6 bases). Per germline, CDR1 SGHTA and CDR2 FQGTGA. The length of the CDR3 is 16 residues. V was shortened by 5 bases and J by 3 bases, with 14 bases between the two germline ends. The CDR3 region has the DNA TGTGCCAGCAGCCCTACCACAGGGAGTGGGGCCAACGTCCTGACTTTC. Its protein product is CASSPTTGSGANVLTF.